Detailed here is one T cell receptor (beta chain). This sample was included in a study of CD8+ T cells in alopecia areata. Extraction and reverse transcription of RNA yielded cDNA as the sequencing template. TCRdb's copy holds only in-frame clones and misses some; the assay was immunoSEQ multiplex PCR. The repertoire includes 35,000 to 45,000 clones, over 85% of them detected once, and 18% sits in the top ten. Noted treatment: oral pan-JAK inhibitor, 5-10 mg twice daily. This clonotype was sampled from a human donor with alopecia areata. This specimen was CD8+ T cells sorted from blood, taken at week 24, from a patient treated with tofacitinib.

The CDR3 spells CAWSVNTYEQYF. CDR3 DNA: TGTGCCTGGAGTGTAAACACGTACGAGCAGTACTTC. The chain uses TRBV30 and TRBJ2-5; no clear D gene. The J call may be in error: the DNA end matches TRBJ2-7 better. The CDR3 extends over 12 amino acids. Per the germline V gene, CDR1 is GTSNPN and CDR2 is SVGIG (reference sequence).